The T cell receptor beta chain described here comes from a study of blood T cell repertoires in COVID-19. Looking at the study overall: Acute-phase and convalescent COVID-19 samples originated in the United States, Italy and Spain.

A word on this clone: This sample also contains other DNA sequences that code for the same CDR3.

The assay was immunoSEQ multiplex PCR, and TCRdb's table has in-frame clones only and misses some. This table has some 250,000 clones, 88% appearing once. The CDR3 runs to 13 residues. The ends were cut back, 3 bases at V and 3 bases at J, with 9 bases in the middle. CDR1 ENHRY and CDR2 SYGVKD come from the germline V gene. The V gene is TRBV10-3, the J gene TRBJ2-7, with D maybe TRBD2 (6 bases). Sample: peripheral blood. The source of this sequence is a middle-aged woman who had recovered from COVID-19. CDR3 residues: CAISDGGRYEQYF. The CDR3 nucleotides are TGTGCCATCAGTGATGGAGGGCGCTACGAGCAGTACTTC.